The 24 T cell receptor beta chains presented below share a single source sample, sequenced in a study of OX40 agonist ivuxolimab in advanced cancers. The protocol was immunoSEQ multiplex PCR, while the TCRdb copy is restricted to in-frame clones and leaves out a portion. This table has more than 50,000 clones, 86% appearing once. The sample in question was CD4+ or CD8+ T cells sorted from blood, obtained in a trial of the OX40 agonist ivuxolimab. All receptors derive from an adult with an advanced solid tumor such as melanoma, head and neck, liver or kidney cancer.

The V gene is TRBV4-1, the J gene TRBJ1-1, with D possibly TRBD1 on 6 matching bases. Trimming shortened V by 1 base and J by 2 bases, and 11 bases separated the two germline ends. Per the germline V gene, CDR1 is MGHRA and CDR2 is YSYEKL. The CDR3 has 15 residues. CDR3 in amino acids: CASSQGGGQNTEAFF. The CDR3, as DNA: TGCGCCAGCAGCCAAGGAGGGGGGCAAAACACTGAAGCTTTCTTT.

This clone was seen only once. The chain is built from TRBV5-1 and TRBJ2-2; 14 nucleotides agree with TRBD2. Germline V gives CDR1 SGHRS, CDR2 YFSETQ. With V trimmed by 4 bases and J by 7 bases, 6 bases remained unmatched. The CDR3 length is 16 residues. DNA for the CDR3: TGCGCCAGCAGCGCGGGACTAGCGGGAGTCAGCGGGGAGCTGTTTTTT. Its protein product is CASSAGLAGVSGELFF.

J is TRBJ1-1 and V is TRBV6-5; 7 bases map to TRBD1. Per germline, CDR1 MNHEY and CDR2 SVGAGI. CDR3 length: 16 residues. The V and J ends lost 0 bases and 3 bases, in that order; junction bases with no gene match: 7. The CDR3 nucleotides are TGTGCCAGCAGTTACTCGAGAGGGGGCGCGCACACTGAAGCTTTCTTT. It specifies CASSYSRGGAHTEAFF.

The J gene is TRBJ2-3, the V gene TRBV19, with 7 bases lining up with TRBD2. The CDR3 has 14 amino acids. V shed 8 bases, J shed 2 bases, and the junction held 7 bases outside the gene matches. Germline loops: CDR1 LNHDA, CDR2 SQIVND (reference sequence). CDR3 nucleotide sequence: TGTGCCAGTCGTTACGGGGGGACCACAGATACGCAGTATTTT. Amino acids: CASRYGGTTDTQYF.

The chain links TRBV29-1 to TRBJ2-1, with 7 bases that match TRBD2. Germline trimming cut 7 bases from V and 6 bases from J; bases unmatched to any gene: 18. From germline, CDR1 is SQVTM and CDR2 ANQGSEA. CDR3 length equals 16 residues. CDR3 residues: CSADSEAGRGGNEQFF. In DNA, the CDR3 is TGCAGCGCCGATTCCGAGGCGGGGAGGGGTGGCAATGAGCAGTTCTTC.

The chain carries TRBV11-2 and TRBJ1-3; the D gene is possibly TRBD1 (6 bases). This CDR3 has 16 residues. Germline CDR1 reads SGHAT; CDR2 reads FQNNGV. V dropped 1 base and J dropped 3 bases, with 13 bases sitting between them. CDR3 coding DNA: TGTGCCAGCAGCTTAGTACGCAGGGGCGGTGGAAACACCATATATTTT. Residues: CASSLVRRGGGNTIYF.

V usage is TRBV2 and J usage is TRBJ1-5, with 9 bases fitting TRBD1. The V gene's germline CDR1 is SNHLY and CDR2 FYNNEI. The CDR3 is 15 residues long. V trimming: 5 bases; J trimming: 4 bases; junction bases outside the gene matches: 6. DNA for the CDR3: TGTGCCAGCAGTCAGACAGGGGGAGGGAATCAGCCCCAGCATTTT. As protein: CASSQTGGGNQPQHF.

The sample holds a few counts of this clone. The chain uses TRBV11-2 and TRBJ1-3, with D unclear. The CDR3 runs 13 residues. V lost 3 bases and J 4 bases, leaving 7 bases between the germline ends. CDR1 and CDR2 from the germline V gene are SGHAT and FQNNGV. In DNA, the CDR3 is TGTGCCAGCAGCTTGGCGGGGGGAAACACCATATATTTT. Residues: CASSLAGGNTIYF.

V and J are TRBV19 and TRBJ1-4; D possibly corresponds to TRBD1 (6 bases). The CDR3 spans 16 residues. Germline V gene sequence: CDR1 LNHDA, CDR2 SQIVND (reference sequence). Deletions cut 5 bases from V and 0 bases from J, with 13 bases between. The CDR3 sequence: CASSPRTVATNEKLFF. For the CDR3, the DNA is TGTGCCAGTAGTCCTCGGACAGTAGCAACTAATGAAAAACTGTTTTTT. The complete variable domain, with remaining parts taken from reference TRBV19 and TRBJ1-4, reads DGGITQSPKYLFRKEGQNVTLSCEQNLNHDAMYWYRQDPGQGLRLIYYSQIVNDFQKGDIAEGYSVSREKKESFPLTVTSAQKNPTAFYLCASSPRTVATNEKLFFGSGTQLSVL.

This clone was seen once. J is TRBJ2-2 and V is TRBV4-1; 7 bases map to TRBD2. The ends lost 1 base at V and 1 base at J; junction bases unmatched: 3. This CDR3 is 16 amino acids long. Germline V gene data show CDR1 as MGHRA and CDR2 as YSYEKL. The chain's CDR3 is CASSQVSGQNTGELFF. In nucleotides, the CDR3 is TGCGCCAGCAGCCAAGTTAGCGGGCAGAACACCGGGGAGCTGTTTTTT.

This chain links TRBV4-3 with TRBJ1-1, with a weak D call TRBD1 (6 bases). The CDR3 runs to 14 residues. The ends were cut back, 3 bases at V and 3 bases at J, with 11 bases in the middle. Germline values: CDR1 LGHNA, CDR2 YSLEER. This CDR3 reads CASSQDTGHTEAFF. CDR3 in DNA: TGCGCCAGCAGCCAGGACACAGGGCACACTGAAGCTTTCTTT.

This clone has only one observation. This chain uses TRBV15 with TRBJ2-5; D not resolved. Germline CDR1 LNHNV, CDR2 YYDKDF (reference sequence). CDR3 length: 12 residues. V lost 1 base and J 5 bases, leaving 5 bases between the germline ends. The CDR3 loop is CATSRGSETQYF. Written as DNA, the CDR3 is TGTGCCACCAGCAGAGGTTCGGAGACCCAGTACTTC.

The rearrangement uses TRBV5-1 and TRBJ2-7; 10 bases match TRBD1. Germline V gene sequence: CDR1 SGHRS, CDR2 YFSETQ. V shed 3 bases, J shed 5 bases, and the junction held 5 bases outside the gene matches. The CDR3 spans 14 residues. DNA for the CDR3: TGCGCCAGCAGCTCGACAGGGGGCATGAACGAGCAGTACTTC. Protein sequence: CASSSTGGMNEQYF.

The V and J genes are TRBV27 and TRBJ2-7, with TRBD1 matching over 7 bases. The CDR3 has 14 amino acids. With V trimmed by 4 bases and J by 1 base, 4 bases remained unmatched. Per the germline V gene, CDR1 is MNHEY and CDR2 is SMNVEV (reference sequence). The CDR3 DNA follows: TGTGCCAGCAGTTGGGCGACAGGGTCCTACGAGCAGTACTTC. The encoded protein is CASSWATGSYEQYF.

The chain has TRBV4-3 and TRBJ2-2, with TRBD1 matching over 11 bases. This CDR3 comprises 18 residues. With 0 bases clipped from V and 3 bases from J, the junction kept 6 bases outside the gene matches. CDR1 is LGHNA, CDR2 YSLEER, per germline. CDR3 nucleotides: TGCGCCAGCAGCCAAGAATTCAGGACAGGGGGCCACACCGGGGAGCTGTTTTTT. It specifies CASSQEFRTGGHTGELFF.

V and J are TRBV5-1 and TRBJ1-5; D possibly corresponds to TRBD1 (5 bases). V dropped 0 bases and J dropped 4 bases, with 14 bases sitting between them. CDR3 length: 16 residues. The germline CDR1 and CDR2 sequences are SGHRS and YFSETQ. CDR3 sequence reads: CASSLAPTGDNQPQHF. The DNA of the CDR3 is TGCGCCAGCAGCTTGGCCCCCACGGGGGATAATCAGCCCCAGCATTTT.

Note on this clone: Its ends do not fully match the called genes, so a read error is possible. The chain has TRBV7-9 and TRBJ2-7; 11 nucleotides align to TRBD2. The CDR3 extends over 14 amino acids. The germline CDR1 and CDR2 sequences are SEHNR and FQNEAQ (reference sequence). CDR3 sequence (DNA): TGTGCCAGCAGCCCCTACCCACTACTAGCGGGGGTTTCCTTC. This codes for CASSPYPLLAGVSF.

A few counts support this clone. The V and J genes are TRBV11-2 and TRBJ2-7; D call uncertain. V was pared by 1 base and J by 3 bases, with 10 bases between. Germline lookup yields CDR1 SGHAT and CDR2 FQNNGV. CDR3 size: 14 residues. DNA of the CDR3: TGTGCCAGCAGCTTAGGAGCAGAACTCTACGAGCAGTACTTC. As protein: CASSLGAELYEQYF. Full variable domain (remainder filled in from reference TRBV11-2 and TRBJ2-7): EAGVAQSPRYKIIEKRQSVAFWCNPISGHATLYWYQQILGQGPKLLIQFQNNGVVDDSQLPKDRFSAERLKGVDSTLKIQPAKLEDSAVYLCASSLGAELYEQYFGPGTRLTVT.

The chain is built from TRBV19 and TRBJ1-5; D might be TRBD1 (6 bases). CDR3 size: 16 residues. Trimming stripped 5 bases from V and 3 bases from J, with 17 bases between. Germline V gene data show CDR1 as LNHDA and CDR2 as SQIVND (reference sequence). CDR3 amino acids: CASSSHGTPPNQPQHF. The CDR3 nucleotides read TGTGCCAGTAGTTCTCACGGGACACCCCCCAATCAGCCCCAGCATTTT.

This clone appeared a single time. V usage is TRBV5-6 and J usage is TRBJ1-5; D ambiguous. The CDR3 has 15 amino acids. Germline CDR1 is SGHDT and CDR2 is YYEEEE. V shed 2 bases and J shed 0 bases, with 9 bases lying between them. CDR3 in amino acids: CASSFLGNSNQPQHF. The CDR3 bases are TGTGCCAGCAGCTTTTTGGGGAATAGCAATCAGCCCCAGCATTTT. Full variable domain (rest looked up from reference TRBV5-6 and TRBJ1-5): DAGVTQSPTHLIKTRGQQVTLRCSPKSGHDTVSWYQQALGQGPQFIFQYYEEEERQRGNFPDRFSGHQFPNYSSELNVNALLLGDSALYLCASSFLGNSNQPQHFGDGTRLSIL.

This clone was seen a few times. The rearrangement uses TRBV19 and TRBJ1-5; 8 nucleotides agree with TRBD1. CDR1 and CDR2 from the germline V gene are LNHDA and SQIVND (reference sequence). V lost 5 bases and J lost 5; bases outside the gene matches: 11. The CDR3 has 16 residues. The chain's CDR3 is CASSPPDRVGYQPQHF. DNA for the CDR3: TGTGCCAGTAGTCCCCCGGACAGGGTGGGGTATCAGCCCCAGCATTTT.

The chain couples TRBV11-2 to TRBJ1-6; perhaps TRBD1 as D (6 bases). The germline CDR1 and CDR2 sequences are SGHAT and FQNNGV. This CDR3 comprises 13 residues. The V end was cut by 5 bases, the J end by 8 bases, with 10 bases between. The CDR3 nucleotides read TGTGCCAGCAGCCCCCGACAGGATTCACCCCTCCACTTT. Its protein is CASSPRQDSPLHF.

The rearrangement joins TRBV19 to TRBJ2-3; TRBD2 might be the D (5 bases). Trimming removed 7 bases from V and 1 base from J, with 12 bases in between. Germline values: CDR1 LNHDA, CDR2 SQIVND (reference sequence). The CDR3 has 14 residues. The DNA of the CDR3 is TGTGCCAGTACCCAATTCGGGGGCACAGATACGCAGTATTTT. Translated: CASTQFGGTDTQYF.

The V and J genes are TRBV30 and TRBJ2-3; 8 bases fit TRBD1. Unmatched junction bases numbered 1, after V lost 2 bases and J lost 3 bases. The germline gives CDR1 GTSNPN, CDR2 SVGIG (reference sequence). The CDR3 sequence is 13 residues long. CDR3 sequence: CAWSRTGTDTQYF. Here the CDR3 DNA reads TGTGCCTGGAGTAGGACAGGGACAGATACGCAGTATTTT. Variable domain in full (rest from reference TRBV30 and TRBJ2-3): SQTIHQWPATLVQPVGSPLSLECTVEGTSNPNLYWYRQAAGRGLQLLFYSVGIGQISSEVPQNLSASRPQDRQFILSSKKLLLSDSGFYLCAWSRTGTDTQYFGPGTRLTVL.